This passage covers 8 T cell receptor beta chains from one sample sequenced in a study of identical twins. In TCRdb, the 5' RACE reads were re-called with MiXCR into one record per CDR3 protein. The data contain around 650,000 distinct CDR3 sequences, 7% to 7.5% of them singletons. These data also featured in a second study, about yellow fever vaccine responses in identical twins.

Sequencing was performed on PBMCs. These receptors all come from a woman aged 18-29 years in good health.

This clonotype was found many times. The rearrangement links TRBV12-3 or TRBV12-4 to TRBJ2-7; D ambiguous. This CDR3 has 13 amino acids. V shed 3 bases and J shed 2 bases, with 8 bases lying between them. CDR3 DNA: TGTGCCAGCAGTTTGGGCAGCACCTACGAGCAGTACTTC. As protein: CASSLGSTYEQYF.

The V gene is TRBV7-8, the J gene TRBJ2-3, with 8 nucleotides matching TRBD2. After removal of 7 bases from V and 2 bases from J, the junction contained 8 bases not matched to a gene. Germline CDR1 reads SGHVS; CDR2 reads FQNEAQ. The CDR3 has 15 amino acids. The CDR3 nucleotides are TGTGCCAGCACCCCACTAGCGGCACTCACAGATACGCAGTATTTT. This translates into CASTPLAALTDTQYF.

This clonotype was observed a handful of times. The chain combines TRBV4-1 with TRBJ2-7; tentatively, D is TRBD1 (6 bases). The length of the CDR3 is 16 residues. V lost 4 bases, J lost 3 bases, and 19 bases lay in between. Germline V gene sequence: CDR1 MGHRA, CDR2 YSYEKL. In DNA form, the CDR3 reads TGCGCCAGCAGCCCCCTTTTGATAGGGGGAAACTACGAGCAGTACTTC. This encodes CASSPLLIGGNYEQYF.

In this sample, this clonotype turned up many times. The CDR3 DNA is TGCAGCGTGGGACAGGGTTGGGAGACCCAGTACTTC. Protein: CSVGQGWETQYF. The chain is built from TRBV29-1 and TRBJ2-5; 9 bases agree with TRBD1. The CDR3 runs to 12 residues. The V and J ends lost 6 bases and 5 bases, in that order; junction bases with no gene match: 4. Germline lookup yields CDR1 SQVTM and CDR2 ANQGSEA.

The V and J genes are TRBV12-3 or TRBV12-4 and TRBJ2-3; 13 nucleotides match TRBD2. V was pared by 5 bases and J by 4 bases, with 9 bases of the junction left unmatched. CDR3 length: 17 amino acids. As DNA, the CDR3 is TGTGCCAGCAGTCCGAGACTAGCGGGGGGAGGCGCAGATACGCAGTATTTT. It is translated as CASSPRLAGGGADTQYF.

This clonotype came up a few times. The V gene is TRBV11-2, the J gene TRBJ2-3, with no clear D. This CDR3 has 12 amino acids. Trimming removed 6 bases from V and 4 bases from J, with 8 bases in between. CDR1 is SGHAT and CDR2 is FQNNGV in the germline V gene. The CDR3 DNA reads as TGTGCCAGCAGTCAGAACCCAGATACGCAGTATTTT. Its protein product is CASSQNPDTQYF.

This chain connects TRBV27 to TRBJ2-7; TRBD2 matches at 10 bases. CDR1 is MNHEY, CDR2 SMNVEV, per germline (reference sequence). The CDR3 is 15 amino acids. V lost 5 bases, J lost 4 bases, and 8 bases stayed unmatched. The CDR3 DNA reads TGTGCCAGCAGTCCAACTAGCGGGACATATTACGAGCAGTACTTC. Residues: CASSPTSGTYYEQYF.

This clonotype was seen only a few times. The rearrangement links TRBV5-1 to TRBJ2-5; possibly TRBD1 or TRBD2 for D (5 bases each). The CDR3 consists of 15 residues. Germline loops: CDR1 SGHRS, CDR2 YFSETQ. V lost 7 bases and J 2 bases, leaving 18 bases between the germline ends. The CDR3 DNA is TGCGCCAGCGTCCTCACTGGGACGGCACAAGAGACCCAGTACTTC. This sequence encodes CASVLTGTAQETQYF.